In its sample, the clone carrying this T cell receptor (beta chain) was seen many times. Its target is unknown. CDR1 is SGHAT and CDR2 is FQNNGV in the germline V gene. V lost 5 bases and J 4 bases, leaving 8 bases between the germline ends. CDR3 length: 12 residues. Constant-region reverse primers amplified full-length variable regions, followed by semi-nested Nested Universal Primer A PCR. One entry per CDR3 protein, called by TCRdb with MiXCR from the 5' RACE reads. The data contain under 60,000 distinct CDR3 sequences, 28% of them singletons. Naive CD4+ cells had CD25+ Tregs removed. Study observations and caveats: The TCR gene usage of tumor memory CD4+ T cells clustered together with blood and lymph node memory CD4+ cells and with lymph node naive CD4+ cells.

The material sequenced was naive CD4+ T cells sorted from blood. Subset denoted: naive CD4+ T cells, CD4+CD45RA+CD25-. The chain joins TRBV11-2 to TRBJ2-5; the D is unclear. The TCR was taken from a female donor with breast cancer. The CDR3 nucleotides read TGTGCCAGCAGCCCAGTTCGAGAGACCCAGTACTTC. Protein: CASSPVRETQYF.